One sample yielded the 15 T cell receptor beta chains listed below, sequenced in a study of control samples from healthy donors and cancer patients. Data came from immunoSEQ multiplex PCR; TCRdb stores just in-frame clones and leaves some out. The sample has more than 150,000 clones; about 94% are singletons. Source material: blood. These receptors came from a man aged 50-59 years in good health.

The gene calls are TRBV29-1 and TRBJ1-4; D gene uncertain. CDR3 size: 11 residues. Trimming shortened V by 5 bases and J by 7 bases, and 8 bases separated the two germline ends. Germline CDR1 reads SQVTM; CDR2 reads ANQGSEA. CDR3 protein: CSVWRGEKLFF. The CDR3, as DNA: TGCAGCGTTTGGCGCGGTGAAAAACTGTTTTTT.

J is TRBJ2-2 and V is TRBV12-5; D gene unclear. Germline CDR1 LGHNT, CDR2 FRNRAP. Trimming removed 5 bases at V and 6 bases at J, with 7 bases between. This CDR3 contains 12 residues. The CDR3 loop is CASGLSPGELFF. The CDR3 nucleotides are TGTGCTAGTGGTCTGTCGCCCGGGGAGCTGTTTTTT.

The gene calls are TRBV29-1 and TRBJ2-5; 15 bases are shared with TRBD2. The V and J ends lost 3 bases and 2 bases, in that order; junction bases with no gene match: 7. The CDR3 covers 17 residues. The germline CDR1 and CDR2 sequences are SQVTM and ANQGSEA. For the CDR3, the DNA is TGCAGCGTTGACCCCGGGACTAGCGGGAGGTCTCAAGAGACCCAGTACTTC. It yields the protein CSVDPGTSGRSQETQYF.

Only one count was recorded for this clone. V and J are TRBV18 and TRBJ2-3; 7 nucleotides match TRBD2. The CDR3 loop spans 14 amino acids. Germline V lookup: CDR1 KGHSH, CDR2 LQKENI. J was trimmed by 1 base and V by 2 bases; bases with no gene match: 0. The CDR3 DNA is TGTGCCAGCTCACCAGGGAGGGGCACAGATACGCAGTATTTT. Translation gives CASSPGRGTDTQYF.

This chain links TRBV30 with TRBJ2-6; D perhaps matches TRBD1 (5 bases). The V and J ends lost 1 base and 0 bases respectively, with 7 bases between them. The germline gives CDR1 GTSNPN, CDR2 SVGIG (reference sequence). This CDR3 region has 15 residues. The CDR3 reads CAWSGGPSGANVLTF. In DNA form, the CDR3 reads TGTGCCTGGAGTGGGGGCCCCTCTGGGGCCAACGTCCTGACTTTC. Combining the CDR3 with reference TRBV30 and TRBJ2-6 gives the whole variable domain SQTIHQWPATLVQPVGSPLSLECTVEGTSNPNLYWYRQAAGRGLQLLFYSVGIGQISSEVPQNLSASRPQDRQFILSSKKLLLSDSGFYLCAWSGGPSGANVLTFGAGSRLTVL.

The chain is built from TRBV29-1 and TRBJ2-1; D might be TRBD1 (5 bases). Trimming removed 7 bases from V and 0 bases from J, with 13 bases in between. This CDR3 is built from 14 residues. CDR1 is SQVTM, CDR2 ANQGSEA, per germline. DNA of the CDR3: TGCAGCGGCAAGGGGCGAGCCTCCTACAATGAGCAGTTCTTC. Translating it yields CSGKGRASYNEQFF.

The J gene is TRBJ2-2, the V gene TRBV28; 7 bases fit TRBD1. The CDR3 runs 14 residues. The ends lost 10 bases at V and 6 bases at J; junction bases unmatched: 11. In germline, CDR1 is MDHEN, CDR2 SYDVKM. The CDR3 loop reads CATRQGGLAGELFF. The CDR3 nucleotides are TGTGCCACCCGACAGGGTGGTCTTGCCGGGGAGCTGTTTTTT.

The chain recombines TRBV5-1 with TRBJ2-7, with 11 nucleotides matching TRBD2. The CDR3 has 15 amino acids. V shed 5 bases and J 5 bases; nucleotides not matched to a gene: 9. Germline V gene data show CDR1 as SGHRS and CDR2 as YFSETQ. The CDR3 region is CASSRLAGGIHEQYF. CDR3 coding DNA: TGCGCCAGCAGTCGGCTAGCGGGAGGTATCCACGAGCAGTACTTC.

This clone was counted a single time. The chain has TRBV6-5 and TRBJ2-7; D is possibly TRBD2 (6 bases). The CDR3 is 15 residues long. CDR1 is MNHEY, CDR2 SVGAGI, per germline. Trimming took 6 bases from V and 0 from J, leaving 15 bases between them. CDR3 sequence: CASRNYSGFSYEQYF. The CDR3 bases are TGTGCCAGCAGGAATTATAGCGGATTCTCCTACGAGCAGTACTTC.

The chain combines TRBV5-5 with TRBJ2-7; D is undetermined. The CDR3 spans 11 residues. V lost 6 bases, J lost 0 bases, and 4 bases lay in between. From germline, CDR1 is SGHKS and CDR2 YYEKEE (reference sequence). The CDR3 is CASTGSYEQYF. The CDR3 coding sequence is TGTGCCAGCACCGGCTCCTACGAGCAGTACTTC.

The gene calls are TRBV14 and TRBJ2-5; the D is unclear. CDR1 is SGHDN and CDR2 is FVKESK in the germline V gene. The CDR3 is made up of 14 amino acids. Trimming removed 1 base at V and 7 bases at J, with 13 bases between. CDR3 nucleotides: TGTGCCAGCAGCCAAGGGGCCCGCTCGGCGACCCAGTACTTC. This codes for CASSQGARSATQYF.

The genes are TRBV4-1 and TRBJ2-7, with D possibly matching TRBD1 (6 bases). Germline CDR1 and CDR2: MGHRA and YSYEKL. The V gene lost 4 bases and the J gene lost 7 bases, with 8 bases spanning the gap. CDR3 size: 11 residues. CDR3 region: CASSRDNEQYF. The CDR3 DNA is TGCGCCAGCAGCCGGGACAATGAGCAGTACTTC.

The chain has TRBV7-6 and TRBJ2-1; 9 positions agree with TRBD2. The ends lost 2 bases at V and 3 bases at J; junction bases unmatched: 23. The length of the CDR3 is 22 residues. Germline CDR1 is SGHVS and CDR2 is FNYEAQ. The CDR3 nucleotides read TGTGCCAGCAGCTTACAGTATTTAGCGGGAGAATCGAGTTCGGCGTTCTACAATGAGCAGTTCTTC. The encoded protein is CASSLQYLAGESSSAFYNEQFF. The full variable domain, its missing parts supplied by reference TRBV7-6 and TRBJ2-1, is GAGVSQSPRYKVTKRGQDVALRCDPISGHVSLYWYRQALGQGPEFLTYFNYEAQQDKSGLPNDRFSAERPEGSISTLTIQRTEQRDSAMYRCASSLQYLAGESSSAFYNEQFFGPGTRLTVL.

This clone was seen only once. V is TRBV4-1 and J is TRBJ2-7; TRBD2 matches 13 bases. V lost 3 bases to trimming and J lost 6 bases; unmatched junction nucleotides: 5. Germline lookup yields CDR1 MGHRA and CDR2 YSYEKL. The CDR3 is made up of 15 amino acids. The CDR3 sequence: CASSHGLAGAGEQYF. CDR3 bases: TGCGCCAGCAGCCATGGACTAGCGGGAGCTGGCGAGCAGTACTTC.

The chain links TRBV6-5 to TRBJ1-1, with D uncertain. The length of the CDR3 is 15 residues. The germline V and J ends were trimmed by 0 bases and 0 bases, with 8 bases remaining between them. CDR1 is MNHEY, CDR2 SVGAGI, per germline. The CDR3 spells CASSYSGRMNTEAFF. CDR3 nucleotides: TGTGCCAGCAGTTACTCCGGACGGATGAACACTGAAGCTTTCTTT.